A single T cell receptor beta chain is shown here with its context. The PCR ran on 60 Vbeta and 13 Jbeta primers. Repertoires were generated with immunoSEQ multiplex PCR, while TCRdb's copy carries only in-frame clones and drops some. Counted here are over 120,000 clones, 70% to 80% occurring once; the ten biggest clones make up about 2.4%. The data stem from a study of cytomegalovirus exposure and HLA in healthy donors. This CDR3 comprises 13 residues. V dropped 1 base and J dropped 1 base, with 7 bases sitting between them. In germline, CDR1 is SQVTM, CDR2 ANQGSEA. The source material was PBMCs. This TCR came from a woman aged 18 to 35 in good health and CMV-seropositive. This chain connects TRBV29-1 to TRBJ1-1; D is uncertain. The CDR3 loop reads CSVEGRQNTEAFF. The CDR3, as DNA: TGCAGCGTTGAAGGGCGGCAGAACACTGAAGCTTTCTTT.